This is a list of T cell receptor beta chains from one sample in a study of CD8 T cells in Susac syndrome. TCRdb fed the immunoSEQ multiplex PCR reads into MiXCR, producing one record per CDR3 protein. The repertoire holds approximately 70,000 distinct CDR3 sequences, with around 95% as singletons. The sequencing input was CD8+ T cells from PBMCs. Receptors originate from a human donor in good health. The CDR3 runs from the conserved cysteine through the conserved F or W. The D gene is left open where the match is weak. Clone size appears in some rows only: once, few, many, or a class for an expanded clone.

V	J	size	D	DNA	CDR3
TRBV7-2	TRBJ2-3	.	TRBD1	TGTGCCAGCAGCGCCAGGGACAGGGGCACAGATACGCAGTATTTT	CASSARDRGTDTQYF
TRBV29-1	TRBJ2-3	.	TRBD1	TGCAGCGTTGAGGGACAGAACACAGATACGCAGTATTTT	CSVEGQNTDTQYF
TRBV3-1	TRBJ2-7	.	.	TGTGCCAGCAGCCCAGAGGAGAACGAGCAGTACTTC	CASSPEENEQYF
TRBV19	TRBJ1-2	.	.	TGTGCCAGTCACATCCGTGGAGGCCTCGGCTACACCTTC	CASHIRGGLGYTF
TRBV4-1	TRBJ1-5	.	.	TGCGCCAGCAGCCAAGATAGAGGGGCGGACCAGCCCCAGCATTTT	CASSQDRGADQPQHF
TRBV6-2/TRBV6-3	TRBJ2-1	.	TRBD2	TGTGCCAGCAGCTACAGGCGGGAGGGCGGTGAGCAGTTCTTC	CASSYRREGGEQFF
TRBV6-5	TRBJ2-3	.	.	TGTGCCAGCAGTTACTCGAACTTGGGCGGGACAGATACGCAGTATTTT	CASSYSNLGGTDTQYF
TRBV5-6	TRBJ2-5	once	TRBD1	TGTGCCAGCAGCTTGGATAGGGGGCTGAGGGAGACCCAGTACTTC	CASSLDRGLRETQYF
TRBV2	TRBJ2-7	.	TRBD1	TGTGCCAGCTTGACAGGGGGCTACGAGCAGTACTTC	CASLTGGYEQYF
TRBV6-5	TRBJ1-1	.	TRBD1	TGTGCCAGCACCGACAGGGGGAACACTGAAGCTTTCTTT	CASTDRGNTEAFF
TRBV7-2	TRBJ1-2	.	.	TGTGCCAGCAGCTCCGGACCGATATCTCGGTATGGCTACACCTTC	CASSSGPISRYGYTF
TRBV29-1	TRBJ2-7	.	.	TGCAGCGTAAAACCGGGACGCCCAGGTCTCTACGAGCAGTACTTC	CSVKPGRPGLYEQYF
TRBV5-1	TRBJ2-5	.	TRBD1	TGCGCCAGCAGCTTGGAGGGACAGGGTGAGATGTGGACCCAGTACTTC	CASSLEGQGEMWTQYF
TRBV24-1	TRBJ1-5	.	.	TGTGCCACCAGTGGCCTGGACGGCCAAGGGGATCAGCCCCAGCATTTT	CATSGLDGQGDQPQHF
TRBV5-8	TRBJ2-7	.	TRBD1	TGTGCCAGCAGCCAATTGACAGGGGGCTCCGAGCAGTACTTC	CASSQLTGGSEQYF